The sequence of this T cell receptor beta chain was determined in a study of OX40 agonist ivuxolimab in advanced cancers. For context, the study as a whole: Ivuxolimab was an agonistic, fully human IgG2 monoclonal antibody directed against OX40 (CD134), a costimulatory receptor. Intravenous ivuxolimab was administered to patients every 2 weeks at six dose levels: 0.01, 0.1, 0.3, 1.5, 3 and 10 mg/kg. Among the roughly 52 dose-escalation patients, about 19 had hepatocellular carcinoma, approximately 15 melanoma, 9 renal cell carcinoma and 9 head and neck cancer. A male proportion of about 79% and a mean age of approximately 55 years, ranging from 23 to 79, were recorded for the dose-escalation cohort. Prior anti-PD-1, anti-PD-L1 or anti-CTLA-4 therapy was permitted, and 40% of dose-escalation patients had received checkpoint inhibitors. Three dose-escalation patients achieved partial responses, one with hepatocellular carcinoma and two with cutaneous melanoma. The purpose of peripheral TCRbeta sequencing was to test whether ivuxolimab changed TCR sequence diversity and led to clonal T-cell expansion. The paper describes the monotherapy dose-escalation part (N ≈ 49 patients) of the phase I trial of ivuxolimab.

To sequence the TCRbeta CDR3 region, genomic DNA was isolated from the sorted cells. TCRbeta CDR3 regions were sequenced using the immunoSEQ Assay. TCRdb carries this immuneACCESS record with in-frame sequences only. Its versions omit some clonotypes, under half of them owing to an unresolved V gene in the studies checked, with the rest unexplained. Counted in this sample were over 80,000 clones; 83% of them appeared once. The ten largest make up about 0.8% of the sample. The CDR3 goes from the cysteine to the phenylalanine over 15 residues. Kept here is only the CDR3 DNA, which spans 45 bases and is read in frame from base 1. Results and caveats for the whole study, not just this receptor: On average, CD8+ T cells showed more expanded clones than CD4+ T cells after ivuxolimab. Low levels of normalized T-cell clonal expansion were also seen in some patients who did not respond. At doses of 0.1 to 3.0 mg/kg, clonal expansion of both CD4+ and CD8+ T cells in blood was seen between baseline and week 6. Partial responders in the 0.1-3.0 mg/kg groups had among the lowest normalized peripheral clonal expansion, especially among CD8+ T cells. The antigen specificity of the peripheral T cells that underwent clonal expansion was not determined.

The trial excluded patients who had a history of autoimmune disease or were on systemic immunosuppression. Peripheral blood for TCR sequencing was collected from all dose cohorts at baseline, on cycle 4 day 1, and on cycle 7 day 1. The samples were drawn from a first-in-human, open-label, multicenter phase I dose-escalation trial of ivuxolimab. The trial enrolled adults with locally advanced or metastatic head and neck squamous cell, hepatocellular, melanoma or renal cell carcinoma. Before TCR sequencing, CD4+ T cells and CD8+ T cells were sorted from peripheral blood as separate populations. As regards this clone: What this receptor recognizes is not known. No clone much larger than this one lies a single base away; base qualities are absent.

The TCR comes from an adult with an advanced solid tumor such as melanoma, head and neck, liver or kidney cancer. The rearrangement combines TRBV21-1 with TRBJ1-5. TRBV21-1 is a known pseudogene. The sample here was CD4+ or CD8+ T cells sorted from blood, taken in a trial of the OX40 agonist ivuxolimab. DNA sequence: TGTGCCAGCAGCCCGGGGCCGGTGAGGAATCAGCCCCAGCATTTT. It codes for CASSPGPVRNQPQHF.